This T cell receptor (beta chain) came from a study of shared clonotypes between healthy human individuals (TCRdb year 2020). Some background on the complete study: The cohort included a few men and a couple of women between 18 and 49 years of age. For each donor, three plates each were used for CD4 naive and CD4 memory, two plates were used for CD8 naive, and one plate was used for CD8 memory. To estimate repertoire size and how much clonotypes are shared between individuals, the study performed deep sequencing of blood TCR repertoires from roughly five healthy adults. Different laboratories and diverse techniques were used to prepare libraries and sequence TCR repertoires, to increase sequencing depth and limit assay-specific biases. Per donor, leukapheresis produced somewhere between about 0.85 and 9.5 billion PBMCs.

The donors were healthy, HIV-negative adults with no recently reported acute infections or vaccinations. Only Caucasian adults living in Nashville, Tennessee, USA were represented among the donors. CD4+ T cells were enriched by magnetic negative selection; naive cells were then positively selected on CD45RA, and the negative fraction formed the memory subset. After blood collection by leukapheresis, PBMCs were isolated using Ficoll-Histopaque density gradient centrifugation and then cryopreserved in the vapor phase of liquid nitrogen. Analytical flow cytometry was used to check the purity and quantity of each magnetically sorted T cell population. From each sorted fraction, genomic DNA was isolated and quantified by UV absorbance on a Nanodrop 2000c. Worth noting for this clone: It lacks a known antigen. No much larger clonotype is one base removed from it; base qualities were not supplied.

The paper's findings and limits, for the study overall: Higher generation probabilities were observed for clonotypes shared by all four sorted-subset donors than for non-shared clonotypes. Larger estimated clonotype richness was generally found for naive subsets than for memory subsets. Because the study included a small number of donors, the genetic and exposure-history diversity represented was limited. Pairwise subsampling indicated that sequencing depth was expected to affect the degree of clonotype sharing among donors. Only blood was sampled, and tissue TCR repertoires likely differ from those in blood. Sharing across a few donors was observed for around 4.8% of naive CD4, over 3% of naive CD8, 2.3% of memory CD4, and about 0.38% of memory CD8 clonotypes. Rarefaction of sorted-subset datasets indicated incomplete sequencing despite the large sequencing depth.

Using the deep immunoSEQ assay, multiplex PCR amplified TCR CDR3 regions from genomic DNA. Extracted genomic DNA from each cell subset was spread evenly across all wells of several immunoSEQ 96-well plates, with each plate serving as a replicate. For sorted subsets, each replicate PCR was loaded with roughly 200 ng genomic DNA, equivalent to 25,000 to 30,000 T cell genomes. Purified libraries were measured with a Qubit 3.0 fluorometer, size-checked on a Bioanalyzer 2100, and measured again with the KAPA Library Quantification kit. Every immunoSEQ 96-well plate was sequenced on a dedicated single-read 150-cycle Illumina NextSeq 550 flow cell. The paper's processing steps were these. Because the immunoSEQ output held only junctional sequences and lacked quality scores, the filtering could not match the filtering applied to full-length reads. Sequences were annotated with PyIR, a Python wrapper for IgBLAST v1.9, and V/J genes and CDR3 were assigned using IMGT germline references. Reads were filtered out if the reads had weak V/J assignments (E-value above 1e-6), no CDR3, stop codons, out-of-frame junctions, or ambiguous translated residues. V3J clonotypes were defined as sequences sharing an identical inferred V gene, J gene, and CDR3 amino acid sequence. Percentage overlap between repertoires was computed as shared unique clonotypes divided by the size of the smaller repertoire. Richness of each repertoire was evaluated using RTK rarefaction, the Chao1 estimator, and Recon v2.1 estimates of unobserved clonotypes. OLGA was used to compute generation probabilities for all TCRbeta clonotypes that the gDNA method yielded from a few donors. Here the immuneACCESS table is served through TCRdb, limited to in-frame sequences with V and J called. Missing clones are a known gap in these copies; in checked studies unresolved V genes cover under half, and the rest lacks a known reason. The DNA was the basis for D and trimming; V, J and clone size are from that table. A total of about 2 million clones appear in this sample, 85% to 95% of them only once. Of the sample, under 0.15% is held by the ten largest clones.

The sample taken for sequencing was naive CD4+ T cells sorted from blood. The cell subset or site label, as the study defines it: CD45RA+ positively selected. The sequence derives from a young man in good health.

CDR3 protein: CASSIQPGQGYTF. The DNA sequence reads TGCGCCAGCAGCATACAACCGGGACAGGGCTACACCTTC. This chain is built from TRBV5-1 and TRBJ1-2; TRBD1 matches 7 bases in the middle. Sequences SGHRS (CDR1) and YFSETQ (CDR2) are obtained from the germline V gene. Germline trimming amounts to 4 bases on V and 8 bases on J, with 8 as the count of junction bases outside the gene matches. The CDR3 numbers 13 residues from cysteine through phenylalanine. The CDR3 DNA has 39 bases and is translated from base 1.